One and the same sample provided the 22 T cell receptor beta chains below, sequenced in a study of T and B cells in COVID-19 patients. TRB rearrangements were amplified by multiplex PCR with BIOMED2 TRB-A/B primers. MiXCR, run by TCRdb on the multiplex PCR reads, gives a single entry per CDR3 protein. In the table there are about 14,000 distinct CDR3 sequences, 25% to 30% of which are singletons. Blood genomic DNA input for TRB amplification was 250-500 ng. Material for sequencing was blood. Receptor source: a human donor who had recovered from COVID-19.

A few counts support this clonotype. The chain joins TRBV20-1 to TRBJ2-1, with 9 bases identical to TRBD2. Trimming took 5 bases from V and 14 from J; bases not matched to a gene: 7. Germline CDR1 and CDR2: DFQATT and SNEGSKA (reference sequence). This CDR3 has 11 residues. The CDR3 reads CSASSGVMEFF. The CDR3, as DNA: TGCAGTGCTTCTAGCGGGGTCATGGAGTTCTTC.

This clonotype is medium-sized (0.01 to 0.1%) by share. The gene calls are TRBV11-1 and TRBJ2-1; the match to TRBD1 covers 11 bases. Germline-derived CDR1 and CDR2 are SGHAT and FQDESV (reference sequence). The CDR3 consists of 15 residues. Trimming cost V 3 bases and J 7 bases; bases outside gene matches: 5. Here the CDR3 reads CASSFGQGARNEQFF. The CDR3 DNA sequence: TGTGCCAGCAGCTTCGGACAGGGGGCGCGGAATGAGCAGTTCTTC.

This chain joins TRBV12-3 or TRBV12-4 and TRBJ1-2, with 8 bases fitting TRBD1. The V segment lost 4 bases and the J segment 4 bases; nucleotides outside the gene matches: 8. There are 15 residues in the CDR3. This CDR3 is CASSSGGTGIYGYTF. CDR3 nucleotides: TGTGCCAGCAGTTCAGGCGGGACAGGAATCTATGGCTACACCTTC.

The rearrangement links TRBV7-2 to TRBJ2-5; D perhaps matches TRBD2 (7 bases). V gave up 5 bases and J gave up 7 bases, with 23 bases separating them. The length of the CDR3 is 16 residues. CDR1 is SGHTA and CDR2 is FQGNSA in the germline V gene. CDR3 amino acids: CASSRAALVRGGTQYF. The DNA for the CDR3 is TGTGCCAGCAGCCGGGCTGCGCTAGTTAGGGGGGGGACCCAGTACTTC.

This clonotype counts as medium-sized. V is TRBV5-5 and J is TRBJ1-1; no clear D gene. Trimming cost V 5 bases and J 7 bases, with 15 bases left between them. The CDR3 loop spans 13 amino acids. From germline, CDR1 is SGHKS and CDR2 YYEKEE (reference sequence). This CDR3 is CASSFHGDFEAFF. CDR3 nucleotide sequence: TGTGCCAGCAGTTTCCACGGAGATTTTGAAGCTTTCTTT. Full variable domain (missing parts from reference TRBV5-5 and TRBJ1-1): DAGVTQSPTHLIKTRGQQVTLRCSPISGHKSVSWYQQVLGQGPQFIFQYYEKEERGRGNFPDRFSARQFPNYSSELNVNALLLGDSALYLCASSFHGDFEAFFGQGTRLTVV.

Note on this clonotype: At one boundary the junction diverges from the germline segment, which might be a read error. Here the CDR3 reads CASCFGQSIFWGGYTF. The CDR3 coding sequence is TGTGCCAGCTGTTTTGGACAGAGCATCTTTTGGGGTGGCTACACCTTC. The chain uses TRBV12-3 or TRBV12-4 and TRBJ1-2; a weak D match, TRBD1 (6 bases). CDR3 length: 16 residues.

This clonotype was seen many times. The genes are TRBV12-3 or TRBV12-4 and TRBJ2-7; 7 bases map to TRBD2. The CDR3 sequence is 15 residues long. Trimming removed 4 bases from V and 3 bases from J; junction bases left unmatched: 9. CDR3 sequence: CASSSISGRLYEQYF. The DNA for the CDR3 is TGTGCCAGCAGTTCGATTAGCGGGCGGCTCTACGAGCAGTACTTC.

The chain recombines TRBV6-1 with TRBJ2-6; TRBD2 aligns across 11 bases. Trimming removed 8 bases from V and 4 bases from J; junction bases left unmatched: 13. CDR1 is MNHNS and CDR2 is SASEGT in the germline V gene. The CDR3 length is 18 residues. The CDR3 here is CASGGASGRSTGANVLTF. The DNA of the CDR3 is TGTGCCAGCGGGGGGGCTAGCGGGAGGAGTACAGGGGCCAACGTCCTGACTTTC.

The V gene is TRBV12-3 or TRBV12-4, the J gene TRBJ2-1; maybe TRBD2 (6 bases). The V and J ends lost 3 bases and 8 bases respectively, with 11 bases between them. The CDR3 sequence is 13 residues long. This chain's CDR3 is CASSFNGGYEQFF. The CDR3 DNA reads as TGTGCCAGCAGTTTTAATGGGGGGTATGAGCAGTTCTTC.

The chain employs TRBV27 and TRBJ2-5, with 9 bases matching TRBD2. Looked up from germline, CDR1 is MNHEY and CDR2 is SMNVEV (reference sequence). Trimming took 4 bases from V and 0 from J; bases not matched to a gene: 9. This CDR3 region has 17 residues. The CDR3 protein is CASSSLAGAVNQETQYF. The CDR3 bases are TGTGCCAGCAGTTCACTAGCGGGTGCCGTAAACCAAGAGACCCAGTACTTC.

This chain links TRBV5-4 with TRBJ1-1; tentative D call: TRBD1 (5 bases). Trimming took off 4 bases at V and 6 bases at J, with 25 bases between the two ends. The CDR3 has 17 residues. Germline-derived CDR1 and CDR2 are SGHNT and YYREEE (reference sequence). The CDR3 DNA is TGTGCCAGCAGCCCGGACATTTTCGAACTTTCCTCGGCTGAAGCTTTCTTT. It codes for CASSPDIFELSSAEAFF.

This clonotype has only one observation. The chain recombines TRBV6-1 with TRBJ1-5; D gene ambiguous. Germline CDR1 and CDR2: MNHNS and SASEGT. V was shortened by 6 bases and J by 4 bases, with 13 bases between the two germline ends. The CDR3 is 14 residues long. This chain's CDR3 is CASRDRAPNQPQHF. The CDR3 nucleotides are TGTGCCAGCAGGGACCGAGCCCCTAATCAGCCCCAGCATTTT.

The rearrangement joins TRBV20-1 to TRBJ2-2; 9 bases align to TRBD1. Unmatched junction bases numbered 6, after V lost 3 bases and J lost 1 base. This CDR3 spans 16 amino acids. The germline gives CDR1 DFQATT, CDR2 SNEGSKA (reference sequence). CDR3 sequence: CSASLRDRVNTGELFF. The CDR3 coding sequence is TGCAGTGCTAGTTTACGGGACAGGGTGAACACCGGGGAGCTGTTTTTT.

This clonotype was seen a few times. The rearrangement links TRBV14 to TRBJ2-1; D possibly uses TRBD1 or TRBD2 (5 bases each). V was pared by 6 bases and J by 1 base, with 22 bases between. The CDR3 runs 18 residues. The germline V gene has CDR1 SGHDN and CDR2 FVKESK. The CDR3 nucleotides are TGTGCCAGCAGTTCGAGGGGAACCTGGTCCAGGTCCTACAATGAGCAGTTCTTC. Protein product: CASSSRGTWSRSYNEQFF.

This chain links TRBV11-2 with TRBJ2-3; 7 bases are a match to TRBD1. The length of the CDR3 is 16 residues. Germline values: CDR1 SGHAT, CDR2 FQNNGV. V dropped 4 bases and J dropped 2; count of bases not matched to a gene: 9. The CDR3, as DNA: TGTGCCAGCAGCTCGGGACAGCGCCTTACCACAGATACGCAGTATTTT. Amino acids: CASSSGQRLTTDTQYF.

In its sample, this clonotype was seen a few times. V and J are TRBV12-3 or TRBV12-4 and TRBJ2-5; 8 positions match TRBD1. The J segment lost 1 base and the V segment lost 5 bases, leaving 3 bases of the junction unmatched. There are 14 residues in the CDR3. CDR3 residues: CASSTGQGQETQYF. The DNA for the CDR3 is TGTGCCAGCAGTACCGGACAGGGCCAAGAGACCCAGTACTTC.

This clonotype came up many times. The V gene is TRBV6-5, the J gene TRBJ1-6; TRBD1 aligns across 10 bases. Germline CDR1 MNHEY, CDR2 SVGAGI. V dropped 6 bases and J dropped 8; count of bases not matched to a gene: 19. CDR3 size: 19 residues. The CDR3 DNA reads TGTGCCAGCAGGCGCACCGGGACAGGGGAGAACGCCCCCGATTCACCCCTCCACTTT. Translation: CASRRTGTGENAPDSPLHF.

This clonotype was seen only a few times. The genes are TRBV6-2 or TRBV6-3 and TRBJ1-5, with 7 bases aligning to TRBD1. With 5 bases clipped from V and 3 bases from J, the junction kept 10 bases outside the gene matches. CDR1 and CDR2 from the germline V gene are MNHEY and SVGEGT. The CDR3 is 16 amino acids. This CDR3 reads CASSPLGQDFNQPQHF. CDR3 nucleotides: TGTGCCAGCAGTCCTCTCGGACAGGACTTCAATCAGCCCCAGCATTTT.

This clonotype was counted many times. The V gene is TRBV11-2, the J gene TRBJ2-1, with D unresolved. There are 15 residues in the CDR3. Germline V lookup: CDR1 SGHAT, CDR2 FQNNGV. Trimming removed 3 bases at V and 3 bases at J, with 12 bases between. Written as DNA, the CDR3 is TGTGCCAGCAGCTTCGGCAGCGCATTCTACAATGAGCAGTTCTTC. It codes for CASSFGSAFYNEQFF.

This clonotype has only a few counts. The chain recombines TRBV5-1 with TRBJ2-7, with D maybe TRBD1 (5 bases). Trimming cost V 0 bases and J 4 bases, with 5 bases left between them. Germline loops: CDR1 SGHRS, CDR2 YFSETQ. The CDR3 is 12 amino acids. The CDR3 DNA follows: TGCGCCAGCAGCTTGGAGGGGTACGAGCAGTACTTC. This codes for CASSLEGYEQYF.

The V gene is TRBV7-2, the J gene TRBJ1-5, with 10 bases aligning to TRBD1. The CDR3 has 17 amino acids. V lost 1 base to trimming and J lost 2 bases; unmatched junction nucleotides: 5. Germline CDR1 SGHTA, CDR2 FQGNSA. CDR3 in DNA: TGTGCCAGCAGCTTAGGACAGGGGGCTTACGGCAATCAGCCCCAGCATTTT. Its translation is CASSLGQGAYGNQPQHF.

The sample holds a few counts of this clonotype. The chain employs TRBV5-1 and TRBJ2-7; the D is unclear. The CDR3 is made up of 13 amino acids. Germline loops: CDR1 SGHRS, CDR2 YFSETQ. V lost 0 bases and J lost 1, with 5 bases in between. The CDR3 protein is CASSLAQSYEQYF. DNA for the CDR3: TGCGCCAGCAGCTTGGCCCAGTCCTACGAGCAGTACTTC.